These 27 T cell receptor beta chains were sequenced from one sample in a study of OX40 agonist ivuxolimab in advanced cancers. Clones were sequenced by immunoSEQ multiplex PCR, and TCRdb holds only the in-frame ones, with some missing. This sample has fewer than 45,000 clones, with 65% to 85% found just once. This specimen consisted of CD4+ or CD8+ T cells sorted from blood, obtained in a trial of the OX40 agonist ivuxolimab. The receptors stem from an adult with an advanced solid tumor such as melanoma, head and neck, liver or kidney cancer.

V is TRBV19 and J is TRBJ2-3, with D possibly matching TRBD1 (6 bases). This CDR3 spans 16 amino acids. Trimming cost V 6 bases and J 0 bases, with 16 bases left between them. Germline V gene lookup returns CDR1 LNHDA and CDR2 SQIVND (reference sequence). The CDR3 DNA is TGTGCCAGTAGGGAGAACAGGGATTTTAGCACAGATACGCAGTATTTT. This sequence encodes CASRENRDFSTDTQYF.

The rearrangement links TRBV7-2 to TRBJ2-5; 10 nucleotides align to TRBD2. The better agreement between TRBJ2-7 and the DNA end casts doubt on the J call. Germline CDR1 and CDR2: SGHTA and FQGNSA. The CDR3 totals 15 residues. Here the CDR3 reads CASSSTGTSAYEQYF. The DNA of the CDR3 is TGTGCCAGCAGCTCAACCGGGACTAGCGCCTACGAGCAGTACTTC.

V and J are TRBV30 and TRBJ1-5; D gene uncertain. The germline V gene has CDR1 GTSNPN and CDR2 SVGIG (reference sequence). Trimming cost V 1 base and J 3 bases, with 10 bases left between them. This CDR3 is 14 amino acids long. The DNA for the CDR3 is TGTGCCTGGAGTGGACAAAGATACAATCAGCCCCAGCATTTT. It encodes CAWSGQRYNQPQHF.

V and J are TRBV11-3 and TRBJ2-5; the match to TRBD1 covers 8 bases. Germline-derived CDR1 and CDR2 are SGHNT and YENEEA. J was trimmed by 4 bases and V by 5 bases; bases with no gene match: 3. CDR3 size: 13 residues. The CDR3 here is CASSITGGETQYF. The CDR3 bases are TGTGCCAGCAGCATTACAGGGGGAGAGACCCAGTACTTC.

The chain links TRBV6-5 to TRBJ2-7; TRBD2 might be the D (7 bases). The CDR3 consists of 14 residues. CDR1 MNHEY and CDR2 SVGAGI come from the germline V gene. V gave up 8 bases and J gave up 0 bases, with 14 bases separating them. Written as DNA, the CDR3 is TGTGCCAGCCAAGGGGGGGCAAACTCCTACGAGCAGTACTTC. Its translation: CASQGGANSYEQYF.

The chain carries TRBV7-2 and TRBJ2-1, with D maybe TRBD2 (5 bases). The CDR3 sequence is 16 residues long. Germline V gives CDR1 SGHTA, CDR2 FQGNSA. V dropped 0 bases and J dropped 4 bases, with 13 bases sitting between them. In nucleotides, the CDR3 is TGTGCCAGCAGCTTAGCGGGTGGGAGCCTGTACAATGAGCAGTTCTTC. It specifies CASSLAGGSLYNEQFF.

The chain employs TRBV14 and TRBJ1-6; D is unresolved. CDR3 size: 12 residues. Between the trimmed V and J ends, which lost 2 bases and 4 bases, there was a span of 0 bases. Per the germline V gene, CDR1 is SGHDN and CDR2 is FVKESK. The CDR3 protein is CASSQYNSPLHF. The CDR3 bases are TGTGCCAGCAGCCAATATAATTCACCCCTCCACTTT. Full variable domain (rest looked up from reference TRBV14 and TRBJ1-6): EAGVTQFPSHSVIEKGQTVTLRCDPISGHDNLYWYRRVMGKEIKFLLHFVKESKQDESGMPNNRFLAERTGGTYSTLKVQPAELEDSGVYFCASSQYNSPLHFGNGTRLTVT.

The V call is TRBV6-5, the J call TRBJ1-1; D might be TRBD1 (6 bases). Germline CDR1 and CDR2: MNHEY and SVGAGI. Between the trimmed V and J ends, which lost 2 bases and 4 bases, there was a span of 11 bases. The CDR3 extends over 14 amino acids. The CDR3 sequence is CASSYGGLGTEAFF. The CDR3 coding sequence is TGTGCCAGCAGTTACGGGGGGCTGGGCACTGAAGCTTTCTTT.

A single count supports this clone. The chain links TRBV19 to TRBJ2-7; 10 positions match TRBD2. Trimming removed 4 bases from V and 4 bases from J; junction bases left unmatched: 10. Germline V gene data show CDR1 as LNHDA and CDR2 as SQIVND (reference sequence). CDR3 length: 16 amino acids. CDR3 sequence: CASSKAPGLAEYEQYF. The CDR3 DNA sequence: TGTGCCAGTAGTAAAGCCCCCGGACTAGCGGAGTACGAGCAGTACTTC.

The genes are TRBV10-3 and TRBJ2-1; D is ambiguous. Germline V gives CDR1 ENHRY, CDR2 SYGVKD. Trimming removed 0 bases at V and 7 bases at J, with 13 bases between. CDR3 size: 15 residues. DNA for the CDR3: TGTGCCATCAGTGAGTCGATGGACGTCGTGAATGAGCAGTTCTTC. This encodes CAISESMDVVNEQFF.

V gene TRBV13 combines with J gene TRBJ2-1; D is unresolved. Trimming cost V 1 base and J 8 bases, with 3 bases left between them. CDR3 length: 11 residues. CDR1 and CDR2 from the germline V gene are PRHDT and FYEKMQ (reference sequence). CDR3 loop: CASSLDDEQFF. The CDR3 DNA reads TGTGCCAGCAGCTTAGACGATGAGCAGTTCTTC.

The gene calls are TRBV7-2 and TRBJ1-5; D unresolved. The germline V and J ends were trimmed by 0 bases and 5 bases, with 5 bases remaining between them. Germline CDR1 and CDR2: SGHTA and FQGNSA. The CDR3 has 13 residues. The DNA of the CDR3 is TGTGCCAGCAGCTTAGCGGGAGATCAGCCCCAGCATTTT. Translated, it gives CASSLAGDQPQHF.

The V and J genes are TRBV7-8 and TRBJ1-3, with 8 bases that match TRBD1. The CDR3 spans 14 residues. CDR1 and CDR2 (germline): SGHVS, FQNEAQ. The V and J ends lost 5 bases and 4 bases, in that order; junction bases with no gene match: 4. The CDR3 region is CASSIRTGGNTIYF. The CDR3 bases are TGTGCCAGCAGCATAAGGACAGGGGGAAACACCATATATTTT. Looking up the rest from reference TRBV7-8 and TRBJ1-3 gives the full variable domain: GAGVSQSPRYKVAKRGQDVALRCDPISGHVSLFWYQQALGQGPEFLTYFQNEAQLDKSGLPSDRFFAERPEGSVSTLKIQRTQQEDSAVYLCASSIRTGGNTIYFGEGSWLTVV.

The chain has TRBV28 and TRBJ2-7; 8 nucleotides agree with TRBD1. The CDR3 is 14 amino acids. V lost 1 base and J lost 4; bases outside the gene matches: 3. Per the germline V gene, CDR1 is MDHEN and CDR2 is SYDVKM. CDR3 residues: CASSLFRTGYEQYF. The CDR3 coding sequence is TGTGCCAGCAGTTTATTTAGGACAGGGTACGAGCAGTACTTC. The full variable domain, completed using reference TRBV28 and TRBJ2-7, is DVKVTQSSRYLVKRTGEKVFLECVQDMDHENMFWYRQDPGLGLRLIYFSYDVKMKEKGDIPEGYSVSREKKERFSLILESASTNQTSMYLCASSLFRTGYEQYFGPGTRLTVT.

The V and J genes are TRBV5-1 and TRBJ2-1; no clear D gene. V was clipped by 1 base and J by 4 bases, with 9 bases between them. The CDR3 runs 14 residues. Germline V CDR1 and CDR2: SGHRS, YFSETQ. CDR3 residues: CASSLQDRYNEQFF. DNA for the CDR3: TGCGCCAGCAGCTTGCAAGATAGATACAATGAGCAGTTCTTC.

The chain is built from TRBV7-9 and TRBJ1-1; no definite D call. The length of the CDR3 is 13 residues. V lost 2 bases and J 5 bases, leaving 9 bases between the germline ends. The germline CDR1 and CDR2 sequences are SEHNR and FQNEAQ (reference sequence). The CDR3 DNA sequence: TGTGCCAGCAGCTTACAGAGGGATACTGAAGCTTTCTTT. Protein sequence: CASSLQRDTEAFF.

The V call is TRBV5-4, the J call TRBJ1-6; a possible D gene is TRBD1 (5 bases). Deletions cut 1 base from V and 7 bases from J, with 15 bases between. The CDR3 loop spans 16 amino acids. Germline V CDR1 and CDR2: SGHNT, YYREEE (reference sequence). In nucleotides, the CDR3 is TGTGCCAGCAGCTTGCCCGGGACGGGGGACAATTCACCCCTCCACTTT. This gives the protein CASSLPGTGDNSPLHF.

The J gene is TRBJ2-5, the V gene TRBV2; 7 positions agree with TRBD1. This CDR3 comprises 16 residues. Losses at the gene ends were 4 bases for V and 4 bases for J; bases not matched to a gene: 12. Germline values: CDR1 SNHLY, CDR2 FYNNEI. Here the CDR3 reads CASSAQTGLRGETQYF. In DNA, the CDR3 is TGTGCCAGCAGTGCCCAGACAGGGCTAAGAGGAGAGACCCAGTACTTC.

This chain connects TRBV10-3 to TRBJ2-1; possibly TRBD2 for D (6 bases). This CDR3 has 15 residues. The germline V and J ends were trimmed by 4 bases and 4 bases, with 14 bases remaining between them. From germline, CDR1 is ENHRY and CDR2 SYGVKD. This chain's CDR3 is CAISGRPAGYNEQFF. CDR3 nucleotides: TGTGCCATCAGTGGCAGACCGGCGGGGTACAATGAGCAGTTCTTC.

V is TRBV15 and J is TRBJ2-7; D gene ambiguous. This CDR3 spans 12 amino acids. The V and J ends lost 0 bases and 4 bases respectively, with 4 bases between them. Germline V gives CDR1 LNHNV, CDR2 YYDKDF (reference sequence). The CDR3 region is CATSRDRYEQYF. The CDR3 DNA sequence: TGTGCCACCAGCAGAGATCGGTACGAGCAGTACTTC.

The V call is TRBV6-1, the J call TRBJ1-4; 9 nucleotides align to TRBD1. The CDR3 runs to 14 residues. The germline V gene has CDR1 MNHNS and CDR2 SASEGT. J lost 7 bases, V lost 5 bases, and 5 bases had no gene match. CDR3 in amino acids: CASSPGQGPEKLFF. In DNA, the CDR3 is TGTGCCAGCAGTCCAGGACAGGGGCCTGAAAAACTGTTTTTT.

This chain uses TRBV27 with TRBJ2-5; 7 bases match TRBD2. Trimming cost V 3 bases and J 1 base; bases outside gene matches: 2. The germline V gene has CDR1 MNHEY and CDR2 SMNVEV (reference sequence). The CDR3 length is 14 residues. This CDR3 reads CASSLTSSQETQYF. DNA of the CDR3: TGTGCCAGCAGTTTGACTAGCTCCCAAGAGACCCAGTACTTC.

This clone has a single count. V and J are TRBV5-1 and TRBJ2-3; 9 positions match TRBD1. Germline assignment: CDR1 SGHRS and CDR2 YFSETQ. V lost 6 bases and J lost 7; bases outside the gene matches: 9. The CDR3 runs 14 residues. The CDR3 coding sequence is TGCGCCAGCACCCTCACAGGGGGCGGAAATACGCAGTATTTT. As protein: CASTLTGGGNTQYF.

In its sample, this clone was seen a few times. This rearrangement joins TRBV7-2 to TRBJ1-4; no definite D call. Trimming pared 1 base from V and 4 bases from J, leaving 10 bases between. The CDR3 is made up of 15 amino acids. Germline lookup yields CDR1 SGHTA and CDR2 FQGNSA. The CDR3 protein is CASSLVPGSNEKLFF. In nucleotides, the CDR3 is TGTGCCAGCAGCTTAGTCCCCGGGAGTAATGAAAAACTGTTTTTT.

The rearrangement links TRBV9 to TRBJ1-6; D is ambiguous. CDR3 length equals 16 residues. CDR1 and CDR2 (germline): SGDLS, YYNGEE. V was trimmed by 0 bases and J by 8 bases, leaving 15 bases between them. CDR3 sequence: CASSVDSGTRYSPLHF. The CDR3, as DNA: TGTGCCAGCAGCGTAGATTCGGGCACCAGATATTCACCCCTCCACTTT.

The CDR3 loop is CASSVSSETQYF. CDR3 DNA sequence: TGTGCCAGCAGTGTCAGTTCCGAGACCCAGTACTTC. This chain connects TRBV2 to TRBJ2-5, with D hard to call. The CDR3 is made up of 12 amino acids. The V end lost 4 bases, the J end lost 5 bases, and 8 bases lay between the germline ends. The V gene's germline CDR1 is SNHLY and CDR2 FYNNEI.

The chain carries TRBV10-1 and TRBJ1-2; a possible D gene is TRBD1 (5 bases). V shed 4 bases and J shed 4 bases, with 13 bases lying between them. The CDR3 extends over 14 amino acids. From germline, CDR1 is WNHNN and CDR2 SYGVQD (reference sequence). For the CDR3, the DNA is TGCGCCAGCAGTGCCGGGGCAATTGGCTATGGCTACACCTTC. Translation: CASSAGAIGYGYTF.